The subject of this entry is one TCR beta chain. This clonotype was seen repeatedly, ten times or more. It lacks a known antigen. Base quality data are lacking; no much larger clone is found one base away. The data stem from a study of blood T cells in healthy people across ages (dated by TCRdb to between 2015 and 2016). Looking at the study overall: In model experiments, template switching captured roughly one uniquely barcoded TCR beta cDNA molecule for every two T cells. To track age-related changes in TCR beta repertoire diversity, the study relied on deep sequencing normalized with unique cDNA molecular identifiers. The donors were divided into four age groups: young (average 16 years), middle-aged (approximately 42), aged (about 62) and long-lived (around 80). To avoid experimental bias, donors of different ages were randomly spread across the sequencing lanes. Using the same blood draw, the study looked at two additional independent replicas of 1 million unique cDNA reads for two donors, one aged 18 to 30 and the other aged 80 or older.

Here is what the overall study found, with its caveats: The long-lived group showed more naive CD4+ T cells, fewer expanded clones and increased TCR diversity than the aged group, suggesting age selection. Bulk unsorted PBMC profiling prevented conclusive comparison of naive and antigen-experienced compartments. A strong correlation was found between observed TCR beta diversity and the percentage of naive T cells measured by flow cytometry. Observed TCR beta diversity per million T cells fell roughly linearly with age, and a significant reduction was already apparent by age approximately 41. Estimates of total diversity based on one million sequenced T cells were considered lower bounds and underestimates. Because the CMV infection status of the donors was unknown, age-related changes in expanded clonotypes may potentially have been confounded.

The donors were 40 or so Caucasian individuals from Russia, aged roughly 6 to 100 years, who were systemically healthy. Each donor gave about 11 milliliters of peripheral blood, drawn into EDTA-treated Vacutainer tubes. Ficoll-Paque density-gradient centrifugation was used to isolate PBMCs, with at least 6.5 million per sample. Trizol reagent was used to extract total RNA from the PBMCs, yielding at least 5 micrograms per sample. For every donor, an aliquot of PBMCs went through flow cytometry to measure the percentages of naive CD45RAhigh/CD27high T cells. Libraries were built with 5' RACE. Sequencing relied on an Illumina HiSeq 2500. A second PCR of roughly 7 to 11 cycles was performed with a sample-barcoded 5' primer and a J-beta primer mix. Each TCR beta cDNA molecule received a unique molecular identifier from a template-switch 5' adaptor carrying 12 random nucleotides. Each sample yielded at least 3 million CDR3-containing paired-end reads. The Mint cDNA synthesis kit, primed by a TRBC-specific oligonucleotide, was used to synthesize first-strand cDNA from all RNA. Following uracil-DNA glycosylase treatment, a first 18-cycle PCR with universal primers M1SS and BC2_uni_R was performed on all cDNA. Per the authors' processing: For normalization, 1 million high-quality reads were randomly selected from each sample, with every read carrying a distinct molecular identifier. Instead of being binned into consensus sequences, reads with shared molecular identifiers were discarded. MiTCR, set to a Q25 quality threshold and the strictest error-elimination algorithm, was used for CDR3 identification, clonotype clustering and error correction. Lower-bound total TCR beta diversity was estimated with a nonparametric unseen species model using Euler transformation. TCRdb reran the public reads through fastp at Q25 and MiXCR, keeping productive beta chains. One record per CDR3 amino acid sequence lists the most common genes and DNA. The V and J calls and clone size come from TCRdb's table, not from the authors' own analysis. In this sample the table shows some 900,000 distinct CDR3 sequences, around 48% of which occur a single time. The ten largest clones add up to about an eighth of the sample.

The sample taken for sequencing was blood. The receptor was derived from a man younger than 45 in good health.

The CDR3 reads as follows: CASSTGRWTEAFF. The nucleotide sequence is TGTGCCAGCAGTACAGGGAGGTGGACTGAAGCTTTCTTT. The V gene is TRBV5-6 and the J gene is TRBJ1-1, and TRBD1 may be the D gene, going by 6 matching bases. Trimming costs V 5 bases and J 5 bases, and their ends lie 13 bases apart. For CDR1 and CDR2, the germline V gene lists SGHDT and YYEEEE. The CDR3 covers 13 residues, taking in both the cysteine and the phenylalanine. Solely the CDR3 DNA is kept, with 39 bases framed from the first base.